This is a list of T cell receptor beta chains from one sample in a study of early T cells in non-severe SARS-CoV-2 infection. Via MiXCR, TCRdb re-called the 5' RACE reads, giving one row per CDR3 protein. The table shows approximately 50,000 distinct CDR3 sequences, with less than 15% occurring only once. The input for sequencing was whole blood, taken at baseline. The receptors were sampled from an adult who was a healthcare worker with PCR-confirmed SARS-CoV-2 infection or an uninfected control (not recorded which). CDR3s include the opening cysteine and the closing phenylalanine or tryptophan. Fields, in order: J gene, D gene, V gene, clone size, CDR3 protein, CDR3 DNA. A D gene is named only where the DNA matches it firmly. Clone size appears in some rows only: once, few, many, or a class for an expanded clone.

>TRBJ2-5|NA|TRBV12-2|many
CASRFMGYTQETQYF
TGTGCAAGTCGCTTTATGGGGTACACCCAAGAGACCCAGTACTTC
>TRBJ1-5|NA|TRBV7-2|many
CASSWGVQPQHF
TGTGCCAGCAGCTGGGGCGTCCAGCCCCAGCATTTT
>TRBJ1-1|NA|TRBV12-3/TRBV12-4|NA
CASSLGGGGTNTEAFF
TGTGCCAGCAGTTTAGGAGGTGGAGGGACGAACACTGAAGCTTTCTTT
>TRBJ2-1|NA|TRBV29-1|few
CSVAQGPTYNEQFF
TGCAGCGTAGCACAGGGACCGACCTACAATGAGCAGTTCTTC
>TRBJ2-3|NA|TRBV24-1|few
CATSDPSGATGKETDTQYF
TGTGCCACCAGTGATCCCTCTGGGGCCACAGGGAAGGAGACAGATACGCAGTATTTT
>TRBJ2-6|NA|TRBV7-3|once
CASSRTGTSGANVLTF
TGTGCCAGCAGTAGAACAGGAACCTCTGGGGCCAACGTCCTGACTTTC
>TRBJ2-1|TRBD2|TRBV12-3/TRBV12-4|many
CASSPWREGRNEQFF
TGTGCCAGCAGTCCCTGGCGGGAGGGCCGCAATGAGCAGTTCTTC
>TRBJ2-2|NA|TRBV12-3/TRBV12-4|NA
CASRSNRNTGELFF
TGTGCCAGCAGATCGAACAGGAACACCGGGGAGCTGTTTTTT
>TRBJ1-2|TRBD1|TRBV6-6|few
CASSYSGTGAYGYTF
TGTGCCAGCAGCTACTCCGGGACAGGAGCATATGGCTACACCTTC
>TRBJ2-7|TRBD2|TRBV29-1|NA
CSPCTGTPGLAAYEQYF
TGCAGCCCCTGTACCGGGACGCCCGGACTAGCAGCCTACGAGCAGTACTTC
>TRBJ2-1|NA|TRBV20-1|few
CSARGLNEQFF
TGCAGTGCGCGGGGGCTCAATGAGCAGTTCTTC
>TRBJ2-7|NA|TRBV14|many
CASSPQVTGEQYF
TGTGCCAGCAGCCCACAGGTAACGGGGGAGCAGTACTTC
>TRBJ2-1|TRBD2|TRBV11-2|NA
CASSPFLLARDNEQFF
TGTGCCAGCAGCCCCTTTCTACTAGCGCGAGACAATGAGCAGTTCTTC
>TRBJ2-3|TRBD2|TRBV20-1|many
CSARRAGLSGSFEDTQYF
TGCAGTGCTCGGAGGGCTGGATTGAGCGGGAGTTTTGAAGATACGCAGTATTTT
>TRBJ1-1|NA|TRBV4-2|few
CASSQPPSQAFF
TGTGCCAGCAGCCAACCCCCCTCCCAAGCTTTCTTT
>TRBJ2-5|TRBD1|TRBV11-2|few
CASSFTTGQGGVTQYF
TGTGCCAGCAGCTTCACAACGGGACAGGGGGGAGTGACCCAGTACTTC